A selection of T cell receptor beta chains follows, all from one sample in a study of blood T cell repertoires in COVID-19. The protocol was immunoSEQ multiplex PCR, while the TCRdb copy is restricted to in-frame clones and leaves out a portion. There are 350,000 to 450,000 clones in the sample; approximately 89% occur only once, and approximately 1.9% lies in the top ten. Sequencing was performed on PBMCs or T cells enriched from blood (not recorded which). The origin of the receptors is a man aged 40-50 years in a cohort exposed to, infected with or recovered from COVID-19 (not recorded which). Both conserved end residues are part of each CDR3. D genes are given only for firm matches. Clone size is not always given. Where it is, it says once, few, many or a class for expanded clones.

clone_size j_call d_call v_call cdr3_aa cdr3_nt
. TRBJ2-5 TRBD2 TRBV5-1 CASSPGTTRLMQETQYF TGCGCCAGCAGCCCCGGGACTACCCGACTCATGCAAGAGACCCAGTACTTC
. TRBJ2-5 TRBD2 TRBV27 CASSLYGRGSGSEETQYF TGTGCCAGCAGTTTATACGGTAGAGGGAGCGGGAGTGAGGAGACCCAGTACTTC
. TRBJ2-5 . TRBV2 CASGSGRLQETQYF TGTGCCAGCGGGAGCGGAAGACTACAAGAGACCCAGTACTTC
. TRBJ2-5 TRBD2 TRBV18 CASGIAGGPWETQYF TGTGCCAGCGGAATAGCGGGAGGGCCGTGGGAGACCCAGTACTTC
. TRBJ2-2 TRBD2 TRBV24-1 CATSAGGEGTGELFF TGTGCCACCAGTGCGGGGGGAGAAGGTACCGGGGAGCTGTTTTTT
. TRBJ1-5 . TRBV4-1 CASSQRHRGHSNQPQHF TGCGCCAGCAGCCAGCGCCATCGAGGTCACAGCAATCAGCCCCAGCATTTT
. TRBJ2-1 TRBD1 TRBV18 CASSPDRVEKQFF TGTGCCAGCTCACCAGACAGGGTAGAGAAGCAGTTCTTC
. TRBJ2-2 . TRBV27 CASSLSGSARELFF TGTGCCAGCAGTTTATCAGGGAGCGCCCGGGAGCTGTTTTTT
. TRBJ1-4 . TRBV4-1 CASSQVGGHSEKLFF TGCGCCAGCAGCCAAGTTGGAGGGCACAGTGAAAAACTGTTTTTT
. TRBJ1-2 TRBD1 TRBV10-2 CASRSGTGAGYTF TGCGCCAGCAGATCCGGGACAGGGGCCGGCTACACCTTC
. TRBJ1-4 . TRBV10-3 CAISEQSGSLGRLFF TGTGCCATCAGTGAGCAAAGCGGGAGTCTTGGGAGACTGTTTTTT
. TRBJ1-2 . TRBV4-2 CATGGPTNYGYTF TGTGCCACCGGAGGACCGACAAACTATGGCTACACCTTC
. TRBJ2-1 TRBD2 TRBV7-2 CASSQDGVGRASNEQFF TGTGCCAGCAGCCAAGACGGCGTCGGGAGGGCCTCAAATGAGCAGTTCTTC
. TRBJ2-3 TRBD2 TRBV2 CASSEGGRDTDTQYF TGTGCCAGCAGTGAAGGTGGGAGGGACACAGATACGCAGTATTTT
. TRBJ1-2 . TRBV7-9 CAVEPDGYTF TGTGCCGTTGAACCGGATGGCTACACCTTC
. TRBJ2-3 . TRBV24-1 CATSDGKQRATQYF TGTGCCACCAGTGATGGAAAGCAGCGCGCTACGCAGTATTTT
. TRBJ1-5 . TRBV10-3 CAIMKAEGNQPQHF TGTGCCATCATGAAGGCTGAGGGCAATCAGCCCCAGCATTTT
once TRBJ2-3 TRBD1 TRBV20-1 CSASPTPGQGMKDTQYF TGCAGTGCGAGTCCCACCCCGGGACAGGGAATGAAAGATACGCAGTATTTT
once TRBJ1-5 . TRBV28 CASSLSISNQPQHF TGTGCCAGCAGTTTGAGTATTAGCAATCAGCCCCAGCATTTT
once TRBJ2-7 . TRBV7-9 CASSLTQGEQYF TGTGCCAGCAGCTTAACGCAGGGCGAGCAGTACTTC
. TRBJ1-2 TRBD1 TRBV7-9 CASSLGRQGFNGYTF TGTGCCAGCAGCTTAGGGCGACAGGGTTTTAATGGCTACACCTTC
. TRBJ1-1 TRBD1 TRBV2 CASSGAGTGNTEAFF TGTGCCAGCAGTGGAGCCGGGACAGGGAACACTGAAGCTTTCTTT
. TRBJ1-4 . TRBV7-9 CASSRGSNEKLFF TGTGCCAGCAGTCGGGGTTCGAATGAAAAACTGTTTTTT
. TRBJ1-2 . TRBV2 CASSDGGYGYTF TGTGCCAGCAGTGACGGGGGCTATGGCTACACCTTC
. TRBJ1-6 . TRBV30 CAWSVQQGGSPLHF TGTGCCTGGAGTGTTCAGCAGGGCGGCTCACCCCTCCACTTT
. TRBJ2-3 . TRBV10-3 CAISDRGQTDTQYF TGTGCCATCAGTGACAGGGGCCAAACAGATACGCAGTATTTT
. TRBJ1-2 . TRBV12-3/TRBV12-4 CASSLREGYGYTF TGTGCCAGCAGTTTACGGGAGGGCTATGGCTACACCTTC
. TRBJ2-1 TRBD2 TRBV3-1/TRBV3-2 CASSLGLARHEQFF TGTGCCAGCAGTCTAGGACTAGCGAGGCATGAGCAGTTCTTC